This entry describes one T cell receptor beta chain. Additional DNA sequences in this sample encode the identical CDR3. These data are taken from a study of beta chain features in type 1 diabetes. The CDR3 extends over 15 amino acids. Germline values: CDR1 SGDLS, CDR2 YYNGEE. The junction had 2 bases not matched to a gene; V was cut back by 2 bases and J by 3 bases. The authors reverse transcribed all of the isolated RNA, so sequencing captured expressed TCRB transcripts. Produced via immunoSEQ multiplex PCR; TCRdb's table is partial and in-frame only. Of approximately 380,000 clones in the sample, about 15% were seen once.

The clonotype comes from a woman aged 18-29 years in good health. This sequence joins TRBV9 and TRBJ2-7; the match to TRBD2 covers 13 bases. What was sequenced was naive CD4+ T cells from blood. The CDR3 DNA sequence: TGTGCCAGCAGCGTGGGGACTAGCGGGAACTACGAGCAGTACTTC. Encoded protein: CASSVGTSGNYEQYF. Together with reference TRBV9 and TRBJ2-7, the CDR3 gives the full variable domain: DSGVTQTPKHLITATGQRVTLRCSPRSGDLSVYWYQQSLDQGLQFLIQYYNGEERAKGNILERFSAQQFPDLHSELNLSSLELGDSALYFCASSVGTSGNYEQYFGPGTRLTVT.